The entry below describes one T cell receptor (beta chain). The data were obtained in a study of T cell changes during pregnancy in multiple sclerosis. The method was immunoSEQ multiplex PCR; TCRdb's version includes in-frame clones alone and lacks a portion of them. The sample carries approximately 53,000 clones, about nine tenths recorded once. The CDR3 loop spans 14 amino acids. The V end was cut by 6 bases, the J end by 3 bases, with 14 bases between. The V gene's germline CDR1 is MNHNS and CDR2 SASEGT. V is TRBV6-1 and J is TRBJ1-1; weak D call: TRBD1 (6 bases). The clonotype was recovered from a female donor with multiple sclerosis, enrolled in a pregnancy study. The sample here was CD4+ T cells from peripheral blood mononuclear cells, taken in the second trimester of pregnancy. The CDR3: CASRWGQVDTEAFF. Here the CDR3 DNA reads TGTGCCAGCAGGTGGGGGCAGGTCGACACTGAAGCTTTCTTT.